This entry lists 15 T cell receptor beta chains sequenced from one sample in a study of blood T cell repertoires in COVID-19. Repertoires were generated with immunoSEQ multiplex PCR, while TCRdb's copy carries only in-frame clones and drops some. The sample has under 300,000 clones, approximately 86% seen once; the top ten hold roughly 3.5%. The specimen sequenced was PBMCs or T cells enriched from blood (not recorded which). The receptors here all came from a woman aged 40 to 50 with acute COVID-19.

The chain is built from TRBV4-1 and TRBJ1-1; D gene uncertain. The CDR3 has 13 residues. Trimming took 2 bases from V and 1 from J, leaving 5 bases between them. Germline lookup yields CDR1 MGHRA and CDR2 YSYEKL. The DNA of the CDR3 is TGCGCCAGCAGCCAAAACAAGAACACTGAAGCTTTCTTT. Its protein product is CASSQNKNTEAFF.

This chain joins TRBV6-5 and TRBJ2-7, with 16 bases matching TRBD2. From germline, CDR1 is MNHEY and CDR2 SVGAGI. This CDR3 contains 15 residues. J gave up 4 bases and V 6 bases, and 3 bases lay outside the gene matches. As DNA, the CDR3 is TGTGCCAGCAGAGGGACTAGCGGGAGGGTGTACGAGCAGTACTTC. Translated: CASRGTSGRVYEQYF.

This chain uses TRBV18 with TRBJ2-3; D not resolved. The CDR3 contains 13 residues. Germline V CDR1 and CDR2: KGHSH, LQKENI. Trimming cost V 3 bases and J 6 bases, with 10 bases left between them. The CDR3 region is CASSPTASDTQYF. The CDR3 DNA follows: TGTGCCAGCTCACCTACTGCGAGTGATACGCAGTATTTT.

The V and J genes are TRBV10-2 and TRBJ1-4, with TRBD1 as a possible D gene (6 bases). Trimming removed 2 bases from V and 8 bases from J, with 9 bases in between. The CDR3 runs to 13 residues. The germline CDR1 and CDR2 sequences are WSHSY and SAAADI. The CDR3 spells CASSEPQGEKLFF. CDR3 DNA: TGCGCCAGCAGTGAGCCTCAGGGGGAAAAACTGTTTTTT.

The chain links TRBV28 to TRBJ1-1, with 7 bases identical to TRBD1. Trimming cost V 2 bases and J 6 bases; bases outside gene matches: 6. The CDR3 consists of 14 residues. Germline CDR1 MDHEN, CDR2 SYDVKM. The CDR3 region is CASSLRQGNAEAFF. The CDR3 region has the DNA TGTGCCAGCAGTTTAAGACAGGGCAATGCTGAAGCTTTCTTT.

The gene calls are TRBV7-2 and TRBJ2-3; 10 bases agree with TRBD2. Germline CDR1 SGHTA, CDR2 FQGNSA. The CDR3 runs to 15 residues. The V and J ends lost 3 bases and 5 bases, in that order; junction bases with no gene match: 5. In nucleotides, the CDR3 is TGTGCCAGCAGCTTGAGCGGGAGGGCCAGAGATACGCAGTATTTT. Protein product: CASSLSGRARDTQYF. Full variable domain (outside the CDR3, taken from reference TRBV7-2 and TRBJ2-3): GAGVSQSPSNKVTEKGKDVELRCDPISGHTALYWYRQSLGQGLEFLIYFQGNSAPDKSGLPSDRFSAERTGGSVSTLTIQRTQQEDSAVYLCASSLSGRARDTQYFGPGTRLTVL.

The chain combines TRBV16 with TRBJ1-2; 12 nucleotides align to TRBD1. V gave up 0 bases and J gave up 2 bases; unmatched junction bases: 4. The V gene's germline CDR1 is KGHSY and CDR2 FQNENV. CDR3 size: 17 residues. The CDR3 protein is CASSQSGTGGLNYGYTF. The CDR3 nucleotides read TGTGCCAGCAGCCAATCTGGGACAGGGGGCCTAAACTATGGCTACACCTTC.

This chain uses TRBV19 with TRBJ1-1; tentative D call: TRBD1 (5 bases). V lost 9 bases and J 2 bases, leaving 13 bases between the germline ends. Germline V lookup: CDR1 LNHDA, CDR2 SQIVND (reference sequence). This CDR3 is built from 13 residues. DNA of the CDR3: TGTGCCAGCAACTTGGGACTTAACACTGAAGCTTTCTTT. Its protein product is CASNLGLNTEAFF.

The J gene is TRBJ2-4, the V gene TRBV6-1, with 9 bases that match TRBD2. The CDR3 runs to 18 residues. Germline CDR1 and CDR2: MNHNS and SASEGT. Trimming at V came to 0 bases and at J to 2 bases, leaving 8 bases not matched to a gene. CDR3 region: CASSEAVSGSVSKNIQYF. CDR3 DNA sequence: TGTGCCAGCAGTGAAGCAGTTAGCGGGAGTGTTTCCAAAAACATTCAGTACTTC.

This sequence joins TRBV24-1 and TRBJ1-2; D remains ambiguous. The CDR3 extends over 11 amino acids. Looked up from germline, CDR1 is KGHDR and CDR2 is SFDVKD. V gave up 2 bases and J gave up 10 bases, with 7 bases separating them. CDR3 region: CATSDWGDYTF. CDR3 DNA: TGTGCCACCAGTGATTGGGGAGACTACACCTTC.

This clone has only one observation. This chain joins TRBV7-8 and TRBJ1-3; 12 bases are shared with TRBD1. The CDR3 length is 19 residues. V gave up 6 bases and J gave up 0 bases; unmatched junction bases: 12. Germline values: CDR1 SGHVS, CDR2 FQNEAQ. The CDR3 DNA sequence: TGTGCCAGCAGTTTACCGCGGGACAGGGGGCCTCTCTCTGGAAACACCATATATTTT. Translating gives CASSLPRDRGPLSGNTIYF.

This clone appeared a single time. The V and J genes are TRBV6-4 and TRBJ1-1; no clear D gene. The CDR3 is 16 residues long. V lost 3 bases to trimming and J lost 0 bases, with 14 bases between them. Germline assignment: CDR1 MRHNA and CDR2 SNTAGT. Written as DNA, the CDR3 is TGTGCCAGCAGTGAATGTGAGTTTTGCATGAACACTGAAGCTTTCTTT. Translating it yields CASSECEFCMNTEAFF.

V gene TRBV14 combines with J gene TRBJ2-7; 8 nucleotides match TRBD1. CDR1 is SGHDN and CDR2 is FVKESK in the germline V gene. The CDR3 is made up of 15 amino acids. Germline trimming cut 2 bases from V and 4 bases from J; bases unmatched to any gene: 7. Written as DNA, the CDR3 is TGTGCCAGCAGCCAACCTTCAGGGGGCCGTTACGAGCAGTACTTC. It codes for CASSQPSGGRYEQYF.

The J gene is TRBJ1-2, the V gene TRBV7-8; unclear D gene. The CDR3 has 16 amino acids. CDR1 is SGHVS and CDR2 is FQNEAQ in the germline V gene. V was trimmed by 1 base and J by 2 bases, leaving 14 bases between them. CDR3 amino acids: CASSLVAGERNYGYTF. In DNA, the CDR3 is TGTGCCAGCAGCTTAGTGGCGGGTGAAAGAAACTATGGCTACACCTTC.

The gene calls are TRBV6-6 and TRBJ1-5; a possible D gene is TRBD1 (5 bases). Germline values: CDR1 MNHNY, CDR2 SVGAGI (reference sequence). The CDR3 has 18 amino acids. Trimming removed 5 bases at V and 5 bases at J, with 25 bases between. CDR3 loop: CASSQTPPGSGIDQPQHF. CDR3 sequence (DNA): TGTGCCAGCAGTCAAACCCCCCCGGGTTCAGGGATTGATCAGCCCCAGCATTTT.